This T cell receptor (beta chain) was documented in a study of T cells after yellow fever vaccination. Study in general: Where fractions had low cell numbers, libraries were prepared from them with the SMART-Seq v4 Ultra Low Input RNA kit.

TCRdb itself ran the 5' RACE reads through MiXCR, one entry per CDR3 protein. The profile shows under 400,000 distinct CDR3 sequences, approximately 10% of them singletons. Turning to this clonotype: Its antigen is as yet unknown.

Broader study findings: There was a possibility that FACS-sorted repertoires contained abundant clonotypes contaminating from the bulk population. Overlap between CD4 and CD8 compartments was detected for a small share of clonotypes.

This CDR3 region has 13 residues. The V end was cut by 7 bases, the J end by 4 bases, with 12 bases between. The source material was PBMCs, sampled on the day of the first yellow fever vaccination. The chain links TRBV12-3 or TRBV12-4 to TRBJ2-3, with D possibly matching TRBD1 (5 bases). This receptor was identified in a man between 18 and 35 years old who received the YFV17D yellow fever vaccine. The CDR3 here is CASKQDQADTQYF. The CDR3 region has the DNA TGTGCCAGCAAACAGGACCAGGCAGATACGCAGTATTTT.